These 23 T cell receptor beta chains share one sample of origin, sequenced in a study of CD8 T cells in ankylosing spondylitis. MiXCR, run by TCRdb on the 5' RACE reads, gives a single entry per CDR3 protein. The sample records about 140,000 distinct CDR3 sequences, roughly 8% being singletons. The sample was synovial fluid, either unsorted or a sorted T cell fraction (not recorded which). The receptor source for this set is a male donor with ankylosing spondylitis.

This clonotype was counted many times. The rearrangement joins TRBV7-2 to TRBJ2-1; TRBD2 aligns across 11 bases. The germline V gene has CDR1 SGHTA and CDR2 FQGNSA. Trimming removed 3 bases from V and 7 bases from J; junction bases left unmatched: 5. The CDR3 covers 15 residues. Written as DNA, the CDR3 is TGTGCCAGCAGCTTTAGCGGGAGGGCCGAAAATGAGCAGTTCTTC. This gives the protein CASSFSGRAENEQFF. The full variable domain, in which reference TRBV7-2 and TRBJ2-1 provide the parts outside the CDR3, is GAGVSQSPSNKVTEKGKDVELRCDPISGHTALYWYRQSLGQGLEFLIYFQGNSAPDKSGLPSDRFSAERTGGSVSTLTIQRTQQEDSAVYLCASSFSGRAENEQFFGPGTRLTVL.

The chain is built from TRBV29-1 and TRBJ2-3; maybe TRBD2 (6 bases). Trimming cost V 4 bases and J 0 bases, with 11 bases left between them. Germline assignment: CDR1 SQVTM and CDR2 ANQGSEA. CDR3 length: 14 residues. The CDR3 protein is CSVAAGTSTDTQYF. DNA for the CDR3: TGCAGCGTTGCCGCAGGGACTAGCACAGATACGCAGTATTTT.

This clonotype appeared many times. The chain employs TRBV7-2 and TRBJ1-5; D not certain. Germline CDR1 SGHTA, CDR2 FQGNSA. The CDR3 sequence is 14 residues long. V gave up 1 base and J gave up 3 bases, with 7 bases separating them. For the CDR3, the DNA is TGTGCCAGCAGCTTAGTAGGGAACAATCAGCCCCAGCATTTT. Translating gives CASSLVGNNQPQHF.

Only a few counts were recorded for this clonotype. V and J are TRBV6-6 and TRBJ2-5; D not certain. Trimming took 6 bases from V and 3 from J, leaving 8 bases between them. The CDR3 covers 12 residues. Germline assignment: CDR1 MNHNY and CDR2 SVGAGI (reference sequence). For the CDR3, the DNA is TGTGCCAGCAGGAGTTCTAAAGAGACCCAGTACTTC. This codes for CASRSSKETQYF.

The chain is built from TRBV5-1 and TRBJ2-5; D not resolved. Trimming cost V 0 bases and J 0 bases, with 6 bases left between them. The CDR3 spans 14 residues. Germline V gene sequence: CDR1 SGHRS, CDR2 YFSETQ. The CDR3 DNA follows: TGCGCCAGCAGCTTGGACCACTACCAAGAGACCCAGTACTTC. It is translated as CASSLDHYQETQYF. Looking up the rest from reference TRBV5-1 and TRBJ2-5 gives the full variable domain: KAGVTQTPRYLIKTRGQQVTLSCSPISGHRSVSWYQQTPGQGLQFLFEYFSETQRNKGNFPGRFSGRQFSNSRSEMNVSTLELGDSALYLCASSLDHYQETQYFGPGTRLLVL.

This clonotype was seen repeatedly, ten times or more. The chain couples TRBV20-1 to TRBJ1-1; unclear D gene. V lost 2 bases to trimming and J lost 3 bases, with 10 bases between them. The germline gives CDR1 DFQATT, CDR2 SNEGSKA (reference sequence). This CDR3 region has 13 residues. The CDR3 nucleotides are TGCAGTGCTAGACCCTCCGGAGACACTGAAGCTTTCTTT. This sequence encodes CSARPSGDTEAFF.

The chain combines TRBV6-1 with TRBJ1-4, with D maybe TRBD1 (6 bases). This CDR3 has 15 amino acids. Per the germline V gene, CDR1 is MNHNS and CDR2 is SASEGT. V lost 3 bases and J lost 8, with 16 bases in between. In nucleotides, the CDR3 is TGTGCCAGCAGTGACCCGGGGGGCCCTAGAGAAAAACTGTTTTTT. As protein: CASSDPGGPREKLFF.

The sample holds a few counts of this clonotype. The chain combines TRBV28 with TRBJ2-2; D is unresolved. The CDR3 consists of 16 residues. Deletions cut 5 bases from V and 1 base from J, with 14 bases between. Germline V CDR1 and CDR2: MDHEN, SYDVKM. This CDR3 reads CASSPGLSWNTGELFF. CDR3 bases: TGTGCCAGCAGTCCAGGTTTGAGCTGGAACACCGGGGAGCTGTTTTTT.

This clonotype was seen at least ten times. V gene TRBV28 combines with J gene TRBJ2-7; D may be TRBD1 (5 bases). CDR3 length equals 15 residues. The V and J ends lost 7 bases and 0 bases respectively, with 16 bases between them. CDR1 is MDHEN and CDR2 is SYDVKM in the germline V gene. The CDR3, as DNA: TGTGCCAGCAAATCTGGACATTCGAGCTCCTACGAGCAGTACTTC. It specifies CASKSGHSSSYEQYF.

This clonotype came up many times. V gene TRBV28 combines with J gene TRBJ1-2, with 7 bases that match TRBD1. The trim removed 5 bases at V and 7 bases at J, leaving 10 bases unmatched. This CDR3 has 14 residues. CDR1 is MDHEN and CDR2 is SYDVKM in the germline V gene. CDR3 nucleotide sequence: TGTGCCAGCAGTGGCGGGGGGACAGTCCTTGGCTACACCTTC. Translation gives CASSGGGTVLGYTF.

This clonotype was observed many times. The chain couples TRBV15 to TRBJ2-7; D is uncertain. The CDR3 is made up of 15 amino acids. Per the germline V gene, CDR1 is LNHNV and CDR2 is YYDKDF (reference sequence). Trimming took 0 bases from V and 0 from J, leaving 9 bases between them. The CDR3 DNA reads TGTGCCACCAGCAGAGATTCTAGGAGCTCCTACGAGCAGTACTTC. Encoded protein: CATSRDSRSSYEQYF.

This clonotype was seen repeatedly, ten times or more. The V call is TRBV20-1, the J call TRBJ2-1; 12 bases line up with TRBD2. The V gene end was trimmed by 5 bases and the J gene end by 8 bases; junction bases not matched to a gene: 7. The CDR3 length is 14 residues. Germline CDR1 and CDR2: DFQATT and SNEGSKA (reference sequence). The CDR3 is CSAPRLAGDHEQFF. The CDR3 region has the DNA TGCAGTGCTCCTCGACTAGCGGGAGACCATGAGCAGTTCTTC.

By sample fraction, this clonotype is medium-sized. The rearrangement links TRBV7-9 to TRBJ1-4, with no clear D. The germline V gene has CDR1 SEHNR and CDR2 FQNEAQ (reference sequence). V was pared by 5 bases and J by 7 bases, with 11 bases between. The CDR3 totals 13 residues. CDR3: CASSVGEVEKLFF. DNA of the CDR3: TGTGCCAGCAGCGTCGGGGAGGTTGAAAAACTGTTTTTT. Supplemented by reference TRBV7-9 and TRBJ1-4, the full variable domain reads DTGVSQNPRHKITKRGQNVTFRCDPISEHNRLYWYRQTLGQGPEFLTYFQNEAQLEKSRLLSDRFSAERPKGSFSTLEIQRTEQGDSAMYLCASSVGEVEKLFFGSGTQLSVL.

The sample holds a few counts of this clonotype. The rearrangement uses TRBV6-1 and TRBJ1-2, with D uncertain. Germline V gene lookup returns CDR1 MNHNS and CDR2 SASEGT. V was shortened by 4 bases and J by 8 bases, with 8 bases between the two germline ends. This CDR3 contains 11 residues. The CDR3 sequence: CASSAVGGYTF. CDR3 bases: TGTGCCAGCAGTGCTGTCGGAGGCTACACCTTC.

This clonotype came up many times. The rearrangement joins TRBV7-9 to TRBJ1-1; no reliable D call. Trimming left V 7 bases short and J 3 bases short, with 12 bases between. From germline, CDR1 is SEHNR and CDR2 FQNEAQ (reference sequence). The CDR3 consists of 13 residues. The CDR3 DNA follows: TGTGCCAGCAACCGAGCAGTGGACACTGAAGCTTTCTTT. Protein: CASNRAVDTEAFF.

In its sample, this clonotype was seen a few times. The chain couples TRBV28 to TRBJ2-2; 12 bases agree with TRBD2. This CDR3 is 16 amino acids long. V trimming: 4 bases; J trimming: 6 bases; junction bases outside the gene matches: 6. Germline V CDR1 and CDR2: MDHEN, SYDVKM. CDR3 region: CASSSLAGGRSGELFF. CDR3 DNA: TGTGCCAGCAGTTCCCTAGCGGGGGGGCGATCCGGGGAGCTGTTTTTT.

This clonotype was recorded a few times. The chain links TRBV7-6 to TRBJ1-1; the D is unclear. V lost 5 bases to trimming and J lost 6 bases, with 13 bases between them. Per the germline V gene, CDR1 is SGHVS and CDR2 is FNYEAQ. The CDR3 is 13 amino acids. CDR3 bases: TGTGCCAGCAGCCCGCGGGTCGGGGCTGAAGCTTTCTTT. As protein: CASSPRVGAEAFF.

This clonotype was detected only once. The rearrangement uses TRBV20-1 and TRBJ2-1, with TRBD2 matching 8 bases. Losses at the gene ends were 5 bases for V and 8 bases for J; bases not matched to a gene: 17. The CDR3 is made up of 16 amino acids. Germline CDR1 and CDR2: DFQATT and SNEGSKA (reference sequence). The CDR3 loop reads CSAPPRAGGVWDEQFF. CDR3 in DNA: TGCAGTGCTCCCCCGCGGGCGGGAGGAGTCTGGGATGAGCAGTTCTTC.

The CDR3 protein is CAISEGSNEKLFF. The CDR3 DNA sequence: TGTGCCATCAGTGAAGGCTCAAATGAAAAACTGTTTTTT. The V gene is TRBV10-3, the J gene TRBJ1-4; D ambiguous. The CDR3 is made up of 13 amino acids. The V and J ends lost 3 bases and 5 bases respectively, with 7 bases between them. Germline CDR1 and CDR2: ENHRY and SYGVKD.

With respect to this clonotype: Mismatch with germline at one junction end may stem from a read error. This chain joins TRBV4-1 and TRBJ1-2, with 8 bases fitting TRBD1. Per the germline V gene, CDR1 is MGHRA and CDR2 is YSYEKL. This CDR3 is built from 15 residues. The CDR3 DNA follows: TGCACCAGCAGCCAAGCTCTCTACAGGGGGTATGGCTACACCTTC. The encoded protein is CTSSQALYRGYGYTF.

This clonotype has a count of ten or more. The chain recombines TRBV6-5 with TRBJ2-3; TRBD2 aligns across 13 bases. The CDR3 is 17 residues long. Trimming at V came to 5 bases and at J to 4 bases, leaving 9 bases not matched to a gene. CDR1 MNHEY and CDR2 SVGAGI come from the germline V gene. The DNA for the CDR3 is TGTGCCAGCAGTCCACTCGGACTAGCGGGAGTGGCAGATACGCAGTATTTT. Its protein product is CASSPLGLAGVADTQYF.

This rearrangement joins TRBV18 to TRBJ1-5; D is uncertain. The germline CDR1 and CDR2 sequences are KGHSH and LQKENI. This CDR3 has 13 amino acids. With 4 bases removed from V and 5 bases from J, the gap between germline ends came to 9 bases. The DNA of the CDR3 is TGTGCCAGCTCACTAGGAGAGGATCAGCCCCAGCATTTT. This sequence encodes CASSLGEDQPQHF. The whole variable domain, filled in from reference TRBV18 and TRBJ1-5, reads NAGVMQNPRHLVRRRGQEARLRCSPMKGHSHVYWYRQLPEEGLKFMVYLQKENIIDESGMPKERFSAEFPKEGPSILRIQQVVRGDSAAYFCASSLGEDQPQHFGDGTRLSIL.

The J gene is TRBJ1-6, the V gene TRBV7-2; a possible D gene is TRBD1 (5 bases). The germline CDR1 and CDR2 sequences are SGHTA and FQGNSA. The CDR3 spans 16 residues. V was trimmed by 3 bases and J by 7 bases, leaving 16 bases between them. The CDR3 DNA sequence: TGTGCCAGCAGCTTCCAACCGGGACCGTTAAATTCACCCCTCCACTTT. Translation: CASSFQPGPLNSPLHF.